Below are 11 T cell receptor beta chains sequenced from a single sample in a study of blood T cell repertoires in COVID-19. Sequencing was performed with immunoSEQ multiplex PCR; in TCRdb, only in-frame clones are kept and a portion is missing. The sample contains around 100,000 clones, approximately 83% of which appear only once. What was sequenced was peripheral blood. All receptors come from a woman in her 70s with acute or convalescent COVID-19.

The CDR3, as DNA: TGTGCCAGCAGCCAAGGGGGTACTGGAAACACCATATATTTT. Translating it yields CASSQGGTGNTIYF. V is TRBV7-3 and J is TRBJ1-3, with D possibly being TRBD1 (6 bases). The V end lost 5 bases, the J end lost 2 bases, and 10 bases lay between the germline ends. Per germline, CDR1 SGHTA and CDR2 FQGTGA. This CDR3 comprises 14 residues.

The chain has TRBV27 and TRBJ1-4, with TRBD1 matching over 7 bases. From germline, CDR1 is MNHEY and CDR2 SMNVEV (reference sequence). After removal of 5 bases from V and 7 bases from J, the junction contained 4 bases not matched to a gene. CDR3 size: 13 residues. CDR3 sequence (DNA): TGTGCCAGCAGTGTTCGGACAGGTGAAAAACTGTTTTTT. Residues: CASSVRTGEKLFF.

The V call is TRBV4-2, the J call TRBJ1-4; D is possibly TRBD1 (5 bases). Germline CDR1 and CDR2: LGHNA and YNFKEQ. The V and J ends lost 1 base and 8 bases respectively, with 26 bases between them. The CDR3 consists of 19 residues. The CDR3 DNA reads as TGTGCCAGCAGCCAAGTCGCAGGAGGACGGGCGGGACGAGGGGAAAAACTGTTTTTT. The encoded protein is CASSQVAGGRAGRGEKLFF.

V is TRBV11-1 and J is TRBJ2-2, with TRBD1 as a possible D gene (6 bases). V lost 5 bases and J 7 bases, leaving 14 bases between the germline ends. The CDR3 covers 14 residues. Germline CDR1 and CDR2: SGHAT and FQDESV (reference sequence). CDR3 in DNA: TGTGCCAGCAGCCTCCGGGCGGACAGCGGGGAGCTGTTTTTT. Protein product: CASSLRADSGELFF.

The chain recombines TRBV6-5 with TRBJ1-5; D is perhaps TRBD1 (5 bases). V was cut by 2 bases and J by 3 bases, with 14 bases left in between. The CDR3 loop spans 16 amino acids. The V gene's germline CDR1 is MNHEY and CDR2 SVGAGI. The CDR3 here is CASSYTVTDFNQPQHF. The CDR3 DNA reads TGTGCCAGCAGTTACACGGTGACAGACTTCAATCAGCCCCAGCATTTT.

The genes are TRBV7-9 and TRBJ2-1; 9 nucleotides match TRBD1. V lost 1 base and J lost 10; bases outside the gene matches: 8. Germline V gene lookup returns CDR1 SEHNR and CDR2 FQNEAQ (reference sequence). This CDR3 is built from 15 residues. CDR3 DNA: TGTGCCAGCAGCTTAGTAGGGACAGGGCAAGGAGAGCAGTTCTTC. Protein product: CASSLVGTGQGEQFF.

The chain recombines TRBV19 with TRBJ1-2; D not resolved. The CDR3 has 10 residues. Trimming stripped 5 bases from V and 6 bases from J, with 4 bases between. From germline, CDR1 is LNHDA and CDR2 SQIVND (reference sequence). CDR3 protein: CASSGDGYTF. Written as DNA, the CDR3 is TGTGCCAGTAGTGGAGATGGCTACACCTTC.

This chain connects TRBV4-1 to TRBJ2-3; 16 nucleotides align to TRBD2. With V trimmed by 4 bases and J by 6 bases, 10 bases remained unmatched. The CDR3 has 18 amino acids. Germline V gene data show CDR1 as MGHRA and CDR2 as YSYEKL. The CDR3 loop reads CASSLRGGLAGGVDTQYF. The CDR3 DNA is TGCGCCAGCAGCCTACGGGGGGGACTAGCGGGAGGGGTGGATACGCAGTATTTT.

J is TRBJ2-7 and V is TRBV7-8; TRBD2 matches at 12 bases. CDR1 is SGHVS and CDR2 is FQNEAQ in the germline V gene. The V and J ends lost 5 bases and 1 base, in that order; junction bases with no gene match: 9. CDR3 length: 17 amino acids. CDR3 in DNA: TGTGCCAGCAGCCCCCGACCGACTAGCGGGGGATCCTACGAGCAGTACTTC. This codes for CASSPRPTSGGSYEQYF.

This clone was seen more than once but under ten times. The chain links TRBV6-5 to TRBJ1-1; TRBD1 might be the D (6 bases). CDR3 length: 15 residues. Trimming cost V 5 bases and J 1 base, with 14 bases left between them. The germline V gene has CDR1 MNHEY and CDR2 SVGAGI. The CDR3 protein is CASSKQGGANTEAFF. The CDR3 DNA follows: TGTGCCAGCAGTAAACAGGGAGGGGCGAACACTGAAGCTTTCTTT.

This clone has more than one count but fewer than ten. The genes are TRBV12-3 or TRBV12-4 and TRBJ2-7, with D hard to call. V was clipped by 4 bases and J by 0 bases, with 7 bases between them. The CDR3 spans 13 residues. The CDR3, as DNA: TGTGCCAGCAGTTACCCGAGCTCCTACGAGCAGTACTTC. This gives the protein CASSYPSSYEQYF.